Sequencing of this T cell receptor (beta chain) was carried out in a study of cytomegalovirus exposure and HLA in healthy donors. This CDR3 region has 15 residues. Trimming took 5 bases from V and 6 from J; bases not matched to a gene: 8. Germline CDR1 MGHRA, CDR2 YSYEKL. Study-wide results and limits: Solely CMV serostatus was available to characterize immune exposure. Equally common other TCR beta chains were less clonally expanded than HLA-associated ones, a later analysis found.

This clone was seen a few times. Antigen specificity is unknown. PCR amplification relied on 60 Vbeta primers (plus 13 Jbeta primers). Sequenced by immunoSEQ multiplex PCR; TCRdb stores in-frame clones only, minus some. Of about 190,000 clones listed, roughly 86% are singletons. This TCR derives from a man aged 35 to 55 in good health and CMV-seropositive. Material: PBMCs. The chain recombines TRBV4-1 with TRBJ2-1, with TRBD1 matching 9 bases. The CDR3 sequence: CASSAGTGSFNEQFF. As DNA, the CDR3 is TGCGCCAGCAGCGCCGGGACAGGGAGTTTCAATGAGCAGTTCTTC.